This is a list of T cell receptor beta chains from one sample in a study of T cell changes during pregnancy in multiple sclerosis. Sequenced by immunoSEQ multiplex PCR; TCRdb stores in-frame clones only, minus some. The sample comprises roughly 46,000 clones, 93% of which are singletons, and 3.9% rests with the top ten. This sample comprised CD8+ T cells from peripheral blood mononuclear cells, obtained after pregnancy. These receptors all come from a female donor with multiple sclerosis, enrolled in a pregnancy study. CDR3s include the opening cysteine and the closing phenylalanine or tryptophan. Fields, in order: V gene, clone size, D gene, J gene, CDR3 DNA, CDR3 protein. A D gene is named only where the DNA matches it firmly. Size tells how often a clone was seen (once, few, many) or the class of an expanded clone, and some rows leave it out.

V: TRBV19
size: -
D: TRBD1
J: TRBJ1-1
DNA: TGTGCCAGTCTCCTCGGGACAGGGCTGAACACTGAAGCTTTCTTT
CDR3: CASLLGTGLNTEAFF

V: TRBV5-4
size: -
D: TRBD2
J: TRBJ2-1
DNA: TGTGCCAGCAGCTTGAGTCTAGCGGGATGGAAATTCTTC
CDR3: CASSLSLAGWKFF

V: TRBV27
size: -
D: -
J: TRBJ2-7
DNA: TGTGCCAGCAGTTCGTACGCCGACAGGTCCTCCTACGAGCAGTACTTC
CDR3: CASSSYADRSSYEQYF

V: TRBV9
size: -
D: TRBD2
J: TRBJ2-1
DNA: TGTGCCAGCAGCGACCTAGCGGGAGGCAATGAGCAGTTCTTC
CDR3: CASSDLAGGNEQFF

V: TRBV4-2
size: -
D: TRBD1
J: TRBJ2-7
DNA: TGTGCCAGCAGCCAAGAGAAAGTGACAGGGTACGAGCAGTACTTC
CDR3: CASSQEKVTGYEQYF

V: TRBV6-4
size: -
D: -
J: TRBJ2-2
DNA: TGTGCCAGCAGTCGACAGGGAGGCACCGGGGAGCTGTTTTTT
CDR3: CASSRQGGTGELFF

V: TRBV28
size: -
D: TRBD1
J: TRBJ1-1
DNA: TGTGCCAGCAGTATCGACAGGGTTGGCACTGAAGCTTTCTTT
CDR3: CASSIDRVGTEAFF

V: TRBV9
size: -
D: TRBD2
J: TRBJ2-2
DNA: TGTGCCAGCAGCTCCCGGACTAGCGGGAAAGCCGGGGAGCTGTTTTTT
CDR3: CASSSRTSGKAGELFF

V: TRBV7-2
size: -
D: -
J: TRBJ1-1
DNA: TGTGCCAGCAGCTGGCAGGGAGGGCCGAACACTGAAGCTTTCTTT
CDR3: CASSWQGGPNTEAFF

V: TRBV29-1
size: -
D: -
J: TRBJ2-3
DNA: TGCAGCGTTGAAACGAGCGGAGCATTCACAGATACGCAGTATTTT
CDR3: CSVETSGAFTDTQYF

V: TRBV13
size: -
D: -
J: TRBJ1-4
DNA: TGTGCCAGCAGCTTAGGGGCTGAAAAACTGTTTTTT
CDR3: CASSLGAEKLFF

V: TRBV5-8
size: -
D: -
J: TRBJ1-6
DNA: TGTGCCAGCAGCCAAACAGGGAATTATGATAATTCACCCCTCCACTTT
CDR3: CASSQTGNYDNSPLHF

V: TRBV7-9
size: -
D: -
J: TRBJ2-7
DNA: TGTGCCAGCAGCTTAGGTCCCAGGGGCTCCCTAGGGTACGAGCAGTACTTC
CDR3: CASSLGPRGSLGYEQYF

V: TRBV2
size: -
D: TRBD2
J: TRBJ2-7
DNA: TGTGCCAGCAGTGCCAGCGGGAGTGACGAGCAGTACTTC
CDR3: CASSASGSDEQYF

V: TRBV7-9
size: -
D: TRBD2
J: TRBJ2-5
DNA: TGTGCCAGCAGAGGACTAGGCAACGGGACCCAGTACTTC
CDR3: CASRGLGNGTQYF

V: TRBV9
size: -
D: -
J: TRBJ2-6
DNA: TGTGCCAGCACCGAGGCCTCTGGGGCCAACGTCCTGACTTTC
CDR3: CASTEASGANVLTF

V: TRBV28
size: -
D: -
J: TRBJ1-2
DNA: TGTGCCAGCAGTTCCCCCCTCTATGGCTACACCTTC
CDR3: CASSSPLYGYTF

V: TRBV2
size: -
D: -
J: TRBJ1-5
DNA: TGTGCCACCAGACGTGGGGCGGATCAGCCCCAGCATTTT
CDR3: CATRRGADQPQHF

V: TRBV6-1
size: once
D: -
J: TRBJ1-1
DNA: TGTGCCAGCAGACCGCCAGGGGTCACTGAAGCTTTCTTT
CDR3: CASRPPGVTEAFF

V: TRBV4-2
size: -
D: -
J: TRBJ1-4
DNA: TGTGCCAGCAGCCACCGGTCCCCAACTAATGAAAAACTGTTTTTT
CDR3: CASSHRSPTNEKLFF

V: TRBV2
size: few
D: -
J: TRBJ2-7
DNA: TGTGCCAGCACCCCTAGCGATTCCTACGAGCAGTACTTC
CDR3: CASTPSDSYEQYF

V: TRBV9
size: once
D: -
J: TRBJ2-1
DNA: TGTGCCAGCAGCCCCACGAGCGGGCCCTACAATGAGCAGTTCTTC
CDR3: CASSPTSGPYNEQFF

V: TRBV5-1
size: -
D: -
J: TRBJ2-7
DNA: TGCGCCAGCAGCTTAAGAGAGGGCCCTGCCTACGAGCAGTACTTC
CDR3: CASSLREGPAYEQYF

V: TRBV7-6
size: few
D: TRBD1
J: TRBJ1-6
DNA: TGTGCCACCGGACAGGGTGGTAATTCACCCCTCCACTTT
CDR3: CATGQGGNSPLHF

V: TRBV28
size: -
D: -
J: TRBJ2-2
DNA: TGTGCCAGCAGCCTCTCGGCTGGGCAAAGGAGGGCCGGGGAGCTGTTTTTT
CDR3: CASSLSAGQRRAGELFF

V: TRBV7-9
size: -
D: -
J: TRBJ2-2
DNA: TGTGCCAGCAGCCTGGCCGCACGTCCCGGGGAGCTGTTTTTT
CDR3: CASSLAARPGELFF

V: TRBV6-1
size: -
D: -
J: TRBJ1-1
DNA: TGTGCCAGCAGTGACCTACCGACAGTCAACACTGAAGCTTTCTTT
CDR3: CASSDLPTVNTEAFF

V: TRBV5-4
size: once
D: TRBD1
J: TRBJ2-7
DNA: TGTGCCAGCAGCTCTCGACAGGGTCCCTACGAGCAGTACTTC
CDR3: CASSSRQGPYEQYF

V: TRBV27
size: -
D: -
J: TRBJ1-1
DNA: TGTGCCAGCAGTTTATCGAAGAGGAACACTGAAGCTTTCTTT
CDR3: CASSLSKRNTEAFF

V: TRBV29-1
size: -
D: -
J: TRBJ2-7
DNA: TGCAGCGGAATAGCTAGTAATGCCTACGAGCAGTACTTC
CDR3: CSGIASNAYEQYF

V: TRBV6-6
size: -
D: TRBD1
J: TRBJ1-1
DNA: TGTGCCAGCAGTTACTCGGGGACAGGGGCTGAAGCTTTCTTT
CDR3: CASSYSGTGAEAFF

V: TRBV28
size: -
D: TRBD2
J: TRBJ2-7
DNA: TGTGCCAGCAGTCCCTTAGCGGGAGAGGCGCGAGAGCAGTACTTC
CDR3: CASSPLAGEAREQYF

V: TRBV29-1
size: -
D: -
J: TRBJ1-2
DNA: TGCAGCGTTGAGGGCCGGAACTATGGCTACACCTTC
CDR3: CSVEGRNYGYTF

V: TRBV27
size: -
D: -
J: TRBJ2-3
DNA: TGTGCCAGCAGTCGTCCCCCCGGGACTGAGCAGTATTTT
CDR3: CASSRPPGTEQYF

V: TRBV6-4
size: -
D: TRBD2
J: TRBJ2-3
DNA: TGTGCCAGCAGTGAGGTGGCGGGAGGAGGAGATACGCAGTATTTT
CDR3: CASSEVAGGGDTQYF